Shown below are 6 T cell receptor beta chains from a single sample sequenced in a study of T cell responses to AZD1222 COVID-19 vaccine. TCRdb's table, derived via immunoSEQ multiplex PCR, lists solely in-frame clones and lacks some. The sample shows over 130,000 clones, roughly 93% of them seen only once. The sample in question was peripheral blood, obtained 28 days after the second AZD1222 dose. The origin of the receptors is an adult who received the AZD1222 COVID-19 vaccine.

This clone has a single count. The J gene is TRBJ1-5, the V gene TRBV28, with TRBD1 identical over 7 bases. With V trimmed by 5 bases and J by 3 bases, 7 bases remained unmatched. The CDR3 sequence is 15 residues long. Germline assignment: CDR1 MDHEN and CDR2 SYDVKM. The CDR3 bases are TGTGCCAGCAGTACAGGGGTGTATCTCAATCAGCCCCAGCATTTT. This gives the protein CASSTGVYLNQPQHF.

The genes are TRBV28 and TRBJ2-4; 9 bases align to TRBD1. The ends lost 3 bases at V and 8 bases at J; junction bases unmatched: 17. The germline V gene has CDR1 MDHEN and CDR2 SYDVKM. This CDR3 has 18 residues. The chain's CDR3 is CASSFGRQGVHGLDIQYF. CDR3 in DNA: TGTGCCAGCAGTTTTGGTAGACAGGGGGTTCACGGTCTGGACATTCAGTACTTC.

The rearrangement links TRBV7-6 to TRBJ2-3; no firm D call. V shed 5 bases and J shed 2 bases, with 17 bases lying between them. Germline CDR1 SGHVS, CDR2 FNYEAQ. The CDR3 totals 16 residues. The CDR3 is CASSTPEWAHTDTQYF. In nucleotides, the CDR3 is TGTGCCAGCAGCACCCCGGAATGGGCACACACAGATACGCAGTATTTT.

The chain has TRBV7-9 and TRBJ2-3; perhaps TRBD2 as D (5 bases). This CDR3 is built from 14 residues. Trimming took 2 bases from V and 8 from J, leaving 14 bases between them. Germline CDR1 is SEHNR and CDR2 is FQNEAQ (reference sequence). The chain's CDR3 is CASSLRRAGGTQYF. As DNA, the CDR3 is TGTGCCAGCAGCTTAAGGCGGGCAGGCGGTACGCAGTATTTT.

The chain joins TRBV10-2 to TRBJ2-3; possibly TRBD1 or TRBD2 for D (5 bases each). The CDR3 totals 16 residues. CDR1 WSHSY and CDR2 SAAADI come from the germline V gene. The V end lost 4 bases, the J end lost 2 bases, and 16 bases lay between the germline ends. The CDR3 region is CASSGSGWGDTDTQYF. The DNA of the CDR3 is TGCGCCAGCAGTGGTTCAGGGTGGGGAGACACAGATACGCAGTATTTT.

The gene calls are TRBV27 and TRBJ1-1; no clear D. CDR1 and CDR2 from the germline V gene are MNHEY and SMNVEV (reference sequence). The ends were cut back, 0 bases at V and 3 bases at J, with 8 bases in the middle. This CDR3 is built from 14 residues. As DNA, the CDR3 is TGTGCCAGCAGTTTATCGCTGGGCTACACTGAAGCTTTCTTT. It is translated as CASSLSLGYTEAFF.